This T cell receptor beta chain stems from a study of Graves' ophthalmopathy and Graves' hyperthyroidism. Clinicians made diagnoses from clinical symptoms, serum thyroxine, TRAb, thyroid ultrasound and orbital computed tomography. This clonotype was recorded at least ten times. Its antigen is still unknown. General study results and limits: Using a 13-signature model, the authors split ophthalmopathy from stable hyperthyroidism, with 85% to 90% sensitivity and roughly 83% specificity. In blood appeared most of the expanded thyroid clonotypes whose frequency exceeded 0.001.

RNA served as the template for amplifying TCR beta CDR3 regions. The library came from an HTBI-primed first-round RT-PCR and a second-round multiplex PCR. MiXCR, applied by TCRdb to the multiplex PCR reads, yields one record per CDR3 protein. The top ten clones hold roughly 9.8% of a sample with about 480,000 distinct CDR3 sequences, roughly an eighth of them seen once. This CDR3 has 12 residues. In germline, CDR1 is SGHNT, CDR2 YENEEA. Trimming removed 5 bases at V and 8 bases at J, with 12 bases between. This clonotype was obtained from a woman in her thirties with Graves' ophthalmopathy. The rearrangement joins TRBV11-3 to TRBJ1-2; D gene unclear. Sequencing used blood. The CDR3 bases are TGTGCCAGCAGCACTCTGGGAGGGGGCTACACCTTC. Translation gives CASSTLGGGYTF.